The 18 T cell receptor beta chains given below trace back to one sample, sequenced in a study of blood T cell repertoires in COVID-19. TCRdb's table, derived via immunoSEQ multiplex PCR, lists solely in-frame clones and lacks some. The profile shows roughly 310,000 clones, around 90% of them singletons. The sequencing input was PBMCs or T cells enriched from blood (not recorded which). Receptor source: a man aged 60-69 years who had recovered from COVID-19.

This chain connects TRBV29-1 to TRBJ2-1; D may be TRBD1 (6 bases). The CDR3 loop spans 12 amino acids. Looked up from germline, CDR1 is SQVTM and CDR2 is ANQGSEA. In nucleotides, the CDR3 is TGCGGCGGCGACAGGTTTGGTTCTGAGCAGTTCTTC. This gives the protein CGGDRFGSEQFF.

This clone was picked up a small number of times. This chain joins TRBV3-1 (or the pseudogene TRBV3-2) and TRBJ1-1; D gene unclear. V was pared by 5 bases and J by 3 bases, with 16 bases between. The germline V gene has CDR1 LGHDT and CDR2 YNNKEL (reference sequence). The CDR3 is made up of 15 amino acids. In DNA form, the CDR3 reads TGTGCCAGCAGCAGGCCCGGGAACTTAGACACTGAAGCTTTCTTT. It translates to CASSRPGNLDTEAFF.

J is TRBJ2-1 and V is TRBV11-3, with TRBD2 matching over 8 bases. V trimming: 1 base; J trimming: 9 bases; junction bases outside the gene matches: 8. CDR1 and CDR2 (germline): SGHNT, YENEEA. The CDR3 is 15 amino acids. The CDR3 nucleotides are TGTGCCAGCAGCTTAGCGGGAGGGTCGAGGGGTGAGCAGTTCTTC. It encodes CASSLAGGSRGEQFF. Combining the CDR3 with reference TRBV11-3 and TRBJ2-1 gives the whole variable domain EAGVVQSPRYKIIEKKQPVAFWCNPISGHNTLYWYLQNLGQGPELLIRYENEEAVDDSQLPKDRFSAERLKGVDSTLKIQPAELGDSAVYLCASSLAGGSRGEQFFGPGTRLTVL.

The V and J genes are TRBV18 and TRBJ1-1, with 9 bases lining up with TRBD1. Germline V gene lookup returns CDR1 KGHSH and CDR2 LQKENI. With 3 bases clipped from V and 8 bases from J, the junction kept 7 bases outside the gene matches. The CDR3 has 14 residues. The CDR3 DNA sequence: TGTGCCAGCTCACCCAATGGACAGGGGACAGAAGCTTTCTTT. Translating gives CASSPNGQGTEAFF.

This clone was picked up one time. The rearrangement links TRBV11-2 to TRBJ1-1; no reliable D call. Trimming stripped 0 bases from V and 8 bases from J, with 13 bases between. Germline CDR1 SGHAT, CDR2 FQNNGV. CDR3 length equals 14 residues. The CDR3 sequence: CASSLDQVLSEAFF. CDR3 coding DNA: TGTGCCAGCAGCTTAGATCAGGTCCTTTCCGAAGCTTTCTTT.

The chain combines TRBV18 with TRBJ1-3, with D unresolved. Germline V gene data show CDR1 as KGHSH and CDR2 as LQKENI. This CDR3 comprises 16 residues. Trimming removed 3 bases from V and 0 bases from J, with 12 bases in between. The CDR3 region has the DNA TGTGCCAGCTCACCCCGGGTCCTTAGCTCTGGAAACACCATATATTTT. Translation gives CASSPRVLSSGNTIYF.

The V call is TRBV7-6, the J call TRBJ2-2, with TRBD2 matching over 10 bases. CDR1 SGHVS and CDR2 FNYEAQ come from the germline V gene. The CDR3 spans 16 residues. V was clipped by 3 bases and J by 3 bases; unmatched bases: 4. CDR3 DNA sequence: TGTGCCAGCAGCTTCGGGACTAGCGCCTACACCGGGGAGCTGTTTTTT. Encoded protein: CASSFGTSAYTGELFF.

The rearrangement links TRBV2 to TRBJ2-2, with 8 bases that match TRBD1. CDR1 and CDR2 from the germline V gene are SNHLY and FYNNEI. The CDR3 contains 15 residues. V lost 7 bases to trimming and J lost 2 bases; unmatched junction nucleotides: 6. The DNA for the CDR3 is TGTGCCAGCATTGAGGACAGGGTCAACACCGGGGAGCTGTTTTTT. This translates into CASIEDRVNTGELFF.

The chain is built from TRBV2 and TRBJ2-5, with a possible D match to TRBD1 (5 bases). Germline lookup yields CDR1 SNHLY and CDR2 FYNNEI. V lost 7 bases and J lost 4, with 19 bases in between. The CDR3 has 15 amino acids. CDR3 in DNA: TGTGCCAGCACAGGGTTACTATCGGTAAGAGAGACCCAGTACTTC. It is translated as CASTGLLSVRETQYF.

The rearrangement uses TRBV21-1 and TRBJ1-5; no check of the table's D call, TRBD1, against the DNA was made. TRBV21-1 is noted as a pseudogene. The CDR3 extends over 14 amino acids. The CDR3: CASSKGTGVQPQHF. The CDR3 nucleotides read TGTGCCAGCAGCAAAGGGACAGGGGTTCAGCCCCAGCATTTT.

The chain recombines TRBV30 with TRBJ1-2; 7 nucleotides align to TRBD1. The CDR3 has 16 amino acids. Germline V gene sequence: CDR1 GTSNPN, CDR2 SVGIG (reference sequence). J gave up 7 bases and V 1 base, and 15 bases lay outside the gene matches. CDR3 amino acids: CAWSAGTSTGLGGYTF. The DNA of the CDR3 is TGTGCCTGGAGTGCCGGGACGTCGACAGGGTTAGGTGGCTACACCTTC.

The chain recombines TRBV24-1 with TRBJ2-3; D perhaps matches TRBD1 (5 bases). V lost 4 bases to trimming and J lost 8 bases, with 15 bases between them. CDR3 length: 14 amino acids. Germline V gene sequence: CDR1 KGHDR, CDR2 SFDVKD. The CDR3 nucleotides are TGTGCCACCAGTGAGCCACAGGACACGGGTACGCAGTATTTT. Translated: CATSEPQDTGTQYF.

The rearrangement uses TRBV15 and TRBJ2-5, with TRBD1 matching over 7 bases. The CDR3 is 13 residues long. Germline V gives CDR1 LNHNV, CDR2 YYDKDF (reference sequence). The trim removed 3 bases at V and 3 bases at J, leaving 1 base unmatched. The chain's CDR3 is CATSRGTEETQYF. DNA of the CDR3: TGTGCCACCAGCAGGGGGACAGAAGAGACCCAGTACTTC. Full variable domain (rest looked up from reference TRBV15 and TRBJ2-5): DAMVIQNPRYQVTQFGKPVTLSCSQTLNHNVMYWYQQKSSQAPKLLFHYYDKDFNNEADTPDNFQSRRPNTSFCFLDIRSPGLGDTAMYLCATSRGTEETQYFGPGTRLLVL.

The rearrangement uses TRBV12-3 or TRBV12-4 and TRBJ1-2, with 7 positions matching TRBD1. The junction had 0 bases not matched to a gene; V was cut back by 6 bases and J by 2 bases. This CDR3 is built from 12 residues. The CDR3 DNA reads as TGTGCCAGCAGGACAGGGAACTATGGCTACACCTTC. Its protein is CASRTGNYGYTF.

This clone showed up just once. The chain's CDR3 is CASSQDPSSNEQFF. For the CDR3, the DNA is TGCGCCAGCAGCCAAGATCCGTCGAGCAATGAGCAGTTCTTC. This chain connects TRBV4-3 to TRBJ2-1, with D unclear. This CDR3 contains 14 residues. CDR1 and CDR2 (germline): LGHNA, YSLEER. V was clipped by 0 bases and J by 6 bases, with 9 bases between them.

This sequence joins TRBV27 and TRBJ1-2; TRBD1 agrees at 7 bases. This CDR3 contains 14 residues. V shed 7 bases, J shed 3 bases, and the junction held 8 bases outside the gene matches. The germline V gene encodes CDR1 MNHEY and CDR2 SMNVEV (reference sequence). In DNA form, the CDR3 reads TGTGCCAGCAACCCGGGACAGAGTGACTATGGCTACACCTTC. It encodes CASNPGQSDYGYTF.

The chain has TRBV7-8 and TRBJ2-3, with TRBD2 matching over 7 bases. The CDR3 is 15 amino acids. J gave up 6 bases and V 1 base, and 7 bases lay outside the gene matches. Per germline, CDR1 SGHVS and CDR2 FQNEAQ. The CDR3 spells CASSLGLAFSDTQYF. CDR3 bases: TGTGCCAGCAGCTTAGGACTAGCATTCTCTGATACGCAGTATTTT.

In its sample, this clone was seen once. The chain links TRBV4-2 to TRBJ1-3; D uncertain. The germline V and J ends were trimmed by 2 bases and 0 bases, with 2 bases remaining between them. This CDR3 is 13 amino acids long. In germline, CDR1 is LGHNA, CDR2 YNFKEQ. CDR3 sequence: CASSQYSGNTIYF. Here the CDR3 DNA reads TGTGCCAGCAGCCAATACTCTGGAAACACCATATATTTT.